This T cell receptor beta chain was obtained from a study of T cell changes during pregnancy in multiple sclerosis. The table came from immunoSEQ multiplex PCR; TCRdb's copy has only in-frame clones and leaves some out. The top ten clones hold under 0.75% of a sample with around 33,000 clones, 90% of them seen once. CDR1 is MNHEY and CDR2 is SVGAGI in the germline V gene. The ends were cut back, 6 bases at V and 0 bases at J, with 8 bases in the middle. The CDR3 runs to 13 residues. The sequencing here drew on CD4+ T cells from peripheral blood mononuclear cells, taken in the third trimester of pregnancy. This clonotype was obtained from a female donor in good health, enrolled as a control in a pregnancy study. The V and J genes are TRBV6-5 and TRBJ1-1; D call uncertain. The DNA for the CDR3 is TGTGCCAGCAGGTTCCAGGTGAACACTGAAGCTTTCTTT. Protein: CASRFQVNTEAFF.